This TCR beta chain came from a study of blood T cells in healthy people across ages. V was shortened by 0 bases and J by 10 bases, with 18 bases between the two germline ends. Germline loops: CDR1 MNHEY, CDR2 SVGEGT. The CDR3 spans 15 residues. Primers used in a second PCR of about 6 to 11 cycles were a sample-barcoded 5' primer and a J-beta primer mix. TCRdb re-derived calls from the 5' RACE reads in MiXCR, one entry per CDR3 protein. The repertoire holds roughly 900,000 distinct CDR3 sequences, with 29% as singletons. The origin of this receptor is a woman older than 75 in good health. Sequencing was performed on blood. This rearrangement joins TRBV6-2 or TRBV6-3 to TRBJ1-1; TRBD1 might be the D (5 bases). CDR3 protein: CASSYSNQGGKGAFF. The CDR3 bases are TGTGCCAGCAGTTACTCGAATCAGGGTGGGAAAGGAGCTTTCTTT.